The subject of this entry is one T cell receptor beta chain. The data derive from a study of blood T cell repertoires in COVID-19. For the study at large: Both acute and convalescent COVID-19 samples were obtained from the United States, Italy and Spain. In each case, the material was cDNA or gDNA derived from T cells, B-cell-depleted T cells, or PBMCs.

Per the original data handling: Estimates of nucleated cell counts were drawn from the amplification of reference gene primers. The protocol was immunoSEQ multiplex PCR, while the TCRdb copy is restricted to in-frame clones and leaves out a portion. That table is the source of V, J and clone size, and D and trimming were worked out from the DNA. The data contain roughly 70,000 clones, 80% to 90% of them seen just once; the ten biggest clones take up 4% to 5.5%. Germline values: CDR1 GTSNPN, CDR2 SVGIG (reference sequence). Between the trimmed V and J ends, which lost 2 bases and 3 bases, there was a span of 12 bases. CDR3 size: 14 residues.

J is TRBJ2-3 and V is TRBV30, with a possible D match to TRBD1 (6 bases). This sequence was found in a man between 45 and 60 years old with active COVID-19. Sequenced: peripheral blood. Here the CDR3 DNA reads TGTGCCTGGAGTACAACAGGGTCTACAGATACGCAGTATTTT. Residues: CAWSTTGSTDTQYF.